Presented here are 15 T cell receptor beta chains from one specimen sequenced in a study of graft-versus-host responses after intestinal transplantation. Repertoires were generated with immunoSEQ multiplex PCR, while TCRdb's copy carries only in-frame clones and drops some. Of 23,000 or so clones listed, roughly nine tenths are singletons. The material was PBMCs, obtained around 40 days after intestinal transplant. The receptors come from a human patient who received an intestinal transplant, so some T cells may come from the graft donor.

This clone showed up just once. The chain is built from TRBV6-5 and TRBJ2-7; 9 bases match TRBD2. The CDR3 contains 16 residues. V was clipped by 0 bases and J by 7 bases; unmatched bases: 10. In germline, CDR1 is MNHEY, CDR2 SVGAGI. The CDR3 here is CASSYSGGAGGEEQYF. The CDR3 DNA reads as TGTGCCAGCAGTTACTCGGGGGGAGCGGGAGGCGAGGAGCAGTACTTC.

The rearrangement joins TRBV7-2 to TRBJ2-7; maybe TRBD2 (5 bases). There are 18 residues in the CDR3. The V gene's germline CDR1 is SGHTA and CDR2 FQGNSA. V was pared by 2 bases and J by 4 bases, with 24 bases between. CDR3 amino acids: CASSLMGRGYPPTYEQYF. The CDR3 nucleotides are TGTGCCAGCAGCTTAATGGGTCGGGGATATCCCCCGACGTACGAGCAGTACTTC.

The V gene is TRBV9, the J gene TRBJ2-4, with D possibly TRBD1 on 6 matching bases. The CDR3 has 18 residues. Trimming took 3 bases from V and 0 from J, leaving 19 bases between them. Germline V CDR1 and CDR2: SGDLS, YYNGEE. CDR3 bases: TGTGCCAGCAGCGGCGGTCCCCGACAGGAATTAGCCAAAAACATTCAGTACTTC. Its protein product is CASSGGPRQELAKNIQYF.

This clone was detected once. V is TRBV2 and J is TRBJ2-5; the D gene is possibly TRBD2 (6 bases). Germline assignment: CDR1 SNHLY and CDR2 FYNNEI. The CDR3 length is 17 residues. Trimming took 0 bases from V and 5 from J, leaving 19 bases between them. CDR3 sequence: CASSEALLRGGEETQYF. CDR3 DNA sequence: TGTGCCAGCAGTGAAGCGCTCTTGCGGGGCGGCGAGGAGACCCAGTACTTC.

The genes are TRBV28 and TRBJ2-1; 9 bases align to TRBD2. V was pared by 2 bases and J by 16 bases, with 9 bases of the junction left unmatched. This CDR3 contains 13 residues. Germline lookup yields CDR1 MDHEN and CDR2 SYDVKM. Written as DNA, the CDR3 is TGTGCCAGCAGTTTAACCGGGACTAGCTATTTATTCTTC. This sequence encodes CASSLTGTSYLFF.

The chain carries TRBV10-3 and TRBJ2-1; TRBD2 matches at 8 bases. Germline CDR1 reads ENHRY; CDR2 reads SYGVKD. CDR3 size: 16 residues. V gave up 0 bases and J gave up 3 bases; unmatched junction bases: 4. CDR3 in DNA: TGTGCCATCAGTGAGTCGAGGCTAGCGGGCTACAATGAGCAGTTCTTC. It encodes CAISESRLAGYNEQFF.

The CDR3 DNA reads TGTGCCAGCACCTCATGGACAGAAACCACCTACGAGCAGTACTTC. This codes for CASTSWTETTYEQYF. The chain links TRBV7-9 to TRBJ2-7; the D gene is possibly TRBD1 (6 bases). V was trimmed by 7 bases and J by 2 bases, leaving 18 bases between them. In germline, CDR1 is SEHNR, CDR2 FQNEAQ (reference sequence). CDR3 length: 15 amino acids.

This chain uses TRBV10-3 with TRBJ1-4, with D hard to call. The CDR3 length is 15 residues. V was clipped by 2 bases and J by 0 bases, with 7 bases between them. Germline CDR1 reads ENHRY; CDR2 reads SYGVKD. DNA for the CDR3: TGTGCCATCAGTGAGGGGCAGGCAACTAATGAAAAACTGTTTTTT. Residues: CAISEGQATNEKLFF.

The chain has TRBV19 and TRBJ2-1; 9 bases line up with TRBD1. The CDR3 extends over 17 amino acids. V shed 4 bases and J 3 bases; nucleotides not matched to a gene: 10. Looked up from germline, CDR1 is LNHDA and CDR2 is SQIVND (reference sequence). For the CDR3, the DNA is TGTGCCAGTAGTAATGACAGGGGGTATGGGGTCTACAATGAGCAGTTCTTC. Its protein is CASSNDRGYGVYNEQFF.

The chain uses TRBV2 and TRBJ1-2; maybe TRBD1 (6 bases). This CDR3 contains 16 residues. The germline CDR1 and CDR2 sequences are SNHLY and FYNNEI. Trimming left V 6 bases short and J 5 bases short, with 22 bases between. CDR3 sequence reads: CASSGSGVGQHYGYTF. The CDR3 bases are TGTGCCAGCAGCGGTTCTGGAGTCGGACAGCATTATGGCTACACCTTC.

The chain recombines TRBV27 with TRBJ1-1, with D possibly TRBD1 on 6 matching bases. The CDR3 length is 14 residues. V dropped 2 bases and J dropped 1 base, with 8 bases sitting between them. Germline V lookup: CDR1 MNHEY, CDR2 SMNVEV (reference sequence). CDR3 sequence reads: CASSLGGANTEAFF. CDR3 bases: TGTGCCAGCAGTTTAGGGGGCGCGAACACTGAAGCTTTCTTT.

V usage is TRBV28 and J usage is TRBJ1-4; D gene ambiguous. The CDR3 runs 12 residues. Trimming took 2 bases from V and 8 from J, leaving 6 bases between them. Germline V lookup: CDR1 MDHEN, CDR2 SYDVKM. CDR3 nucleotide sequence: TGTGCCAGCAGTTTACTGGTCGAAAAACTGTTTTTT. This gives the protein CASSLLVEKLFF.

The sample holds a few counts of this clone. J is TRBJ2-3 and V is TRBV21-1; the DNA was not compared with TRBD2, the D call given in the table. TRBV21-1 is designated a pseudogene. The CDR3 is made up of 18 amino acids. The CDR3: CASSKGRLAALHTDTQYF. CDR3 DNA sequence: TGTGCCAGCAGCAAAGGGAGACTAGCGGCACTACACACAGATACGCAGTATTTT.

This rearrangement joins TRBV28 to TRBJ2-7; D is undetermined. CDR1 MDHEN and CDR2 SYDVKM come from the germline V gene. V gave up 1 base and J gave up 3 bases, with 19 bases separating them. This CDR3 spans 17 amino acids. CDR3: CASSLFPPIAEVYEQYF. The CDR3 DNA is TGTGCCAGCAGTTTATTCCCGCCTATTGCAGAAGTCTACGAGCAGTACTTC.

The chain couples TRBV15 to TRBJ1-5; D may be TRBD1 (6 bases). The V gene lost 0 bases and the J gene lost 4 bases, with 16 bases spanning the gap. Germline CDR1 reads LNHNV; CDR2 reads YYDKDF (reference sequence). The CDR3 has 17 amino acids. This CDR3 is CATSRDRGLSSNQPQHF. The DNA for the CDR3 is TGTGCCACCAGCAGAGACAGGGGTCTATCCAGTAATCAGCCCCAGCATTTT.